These T cell receptor beta chains were read from a single sample in a study of T cells in localized non-small cell lung cancer. The data were produced by immunoSEQ multiplex PCR, yet TCRdb's version contains in-frame clones alone and is incomplete. Here the sample spans about 78,000 clones, approximately 84% being singletons. The source was peripheral blood, collected before any cancer treatment. All receptors come from a man between 40 and 69 years old with stage I lung adenocarcinoma. The CDR3 runs from the conserved cysteine through the conserved F or W. A D gene is named only where the DNA matches it firmly. Clone sizes are given selectively: once, few, many, or a class where the clone is expanded.

TGTGCCAGCAGTTTATCCGTTCCGGCGAGAGGGGCTGGAGGAAACACCATATATTTT CASSLSVPARGAGGNTIYF TRBV27 NA TRBJ1-3 once
TGTGCCAGTAGTATAGTTCTGGACAGGGCCAGCAATCAGCCCCAGCATTTT CASSIVLDRASNQPQHF TRBV19 TRBD1 TRBJ1-5 NA
TGTGCCAGCAGGGTCCTTTCTCCCGTCTACGAGCAGTACTTC CASRVLSPVYEQYF TRBV6-1 NA TRBJ2-7 NA
TGTGCCAGCGGAGATTGGACGAACACTGAAGCTTTCTTT CASGDWTNTEAFF TRBV5-5 NA TRBJ1-1 NA
TGTGCCAGTAGTGCAAACCTCGGACAGGGAGAAGCTTTCTTT CASSANLGQGEAFF TRBV19 TRBD1 TRBJ1-1 NA
TGTGCCTGGAGTGTAGGGGCAGGGAACGCCAAAAACATTCAGTACTTC CAWSVGAGNAKNIQYF TRBV30 NA TRBJ2-4 NA
TGTGCCAGCAGCGGCGGGGGGGGTGCTCCCTACGAGCAGTACTTC CASSGGGGAPYEQYF TRBV11-2 TRBD2 TRBJ2-7 NA
TGTGCCAGCAGCTTAGCGCCGGGGTCGGCCTACGAGCAGTACTTC CASSLAPGSAYEQYF TRBV7-6 NA TRBJ2-7 NA
TGTGCCTGGAGTGGGTCCGCGGGGGGGCTCGAGCAGTACTTC CAWSGSAGGLEQYF TRBV30 TRBD2 TRBJ2-7 NA
TGTGCCAGCTCATACGGGAGAGGAGGGCTTGAGACCCAGTACTTC CASSYGRGGLETQYF TRBV18 NA TRBJ2-5 NA
TGCGCCAGCAGCCAAGATCGGACAGGGGGCTGGAATGAGCAGTTCTTC CASSQDRTGGWNEQFF TRBV4-1 TRBD1 TRBJ2-1 NA
TGCGCCAGCAGCTCCCAAAGCAGGGTTTTTAGGCTCAGTCAGCCCCAGCATTTT CASSSQSRVFRLSQPQHF TRBV23-1 NA TRBJ1-5 NA
TGTGCCAGCTCACAAACCTACGAGCAGTACTTC CASSQTYEQYF TRBV18 NA TRBJ2-7 NA
TGTGCCAGCAGTGAGCCTGCAGGGGGCGGCGAGCAGTACTTC CASSEPAGGGEQYF TRBV6-1 TRBD1 TRBJ2-7 NA
TGTGCCAGCAGCCTGGACAGGGATCCCACCGGGGAGCTGTTTTTT CASSLDRDPTGELFF TRBV7-9 TRBD1 TRBJ2-2 NA
TGTGCCAGCAGCTCCCCGGACGGGCAGGGAGATACGCAGTATTTT CASSSPDGQGDTQYF TRBV11-3 NA TRBJ2-3 NA